This TCR beta chain was observed in a study of T cells in Graves' hyperthyroidism and ophthalmopathy. RNA transcripts gave rise to amplified TCR beta CDR3 regions. With the HTBI primer set, the TCR CDR3 went through a first round of RT-PCR. TCRdb called the multiplex PCR reads again in MiXCR, with one record for every CDR3 protein. The sample includes around 530,000 distinct CDR3 sequences, approximately 17% of them seen just once. Notes on this clonotype: Antigen: not known.

Regarding the study as a whole: Most thyroid-expanded clonotypes above 0.001 were also found in blood.

Ophthalmopathy patients had Clinical Activity Score at least 3, NOSPECS grade at least 4, duration under 3 months. Germline trimming cut 3 bases from V and 10 bases from J; bases unmatched to any gene: 9. Per germline, CDR1 SGDLS and CDR2 YYNGEE. This CDR3 contains 15 residues. The chain uses TRBV9 and TRBJ2-1; TRBD2 agrees at 11 bases. The specimen was blood. This receptor was taken from a woman aged 18-35 years with Graves' ophthalmopathy. The DNA for the CDR3 is TGTGCCAGCAGCGGTAGCGGGGGGGCCGGGGAGGAGCAGTTCTTC. This encodes CASSGSGGAGEEQFF.